These T cell receptor beta chains were read from a single sample in a study of cytomegalovirus exposure and HLA in healthy donors. Generated by immunoSEQ multiplex PCR, the TCRdb table keeps only in-frame clones and is missing some. The sample has around 150,000 clones, just under 90% seen once. The sample consisted of PBMCs. Every receptor here comes from a man between 18 and 29 years old in good health and CMV-seropositive. Each CDR3 is given with its conserved first and last residue.

CDR3aa | len | j_gene | v_gene
CASSLGLGGTNNEQFF | 16 | TRBJ2-1 | TRBV5-4
CASSLGQGAREQYF | 14 | TRBJ2-7 | TRBV5-1
CASSPSRGNYGYTF | 14 | TRBJ1-2 | TRBV6-1
CASGTNPTNYGYTF | 14 | TRBJ1-2 | TRBV28
CASSLAPGTDTQYF | 14 | TRBJ2-3 | TRBV5-1
CASSRDYLTDTQYF | 14 | TRBJ2-3 | TRBV7-2
CASSLQQGAKTYYGYTF | 17 | TRBJ1-2 | TRBV7-2
CASSPLGLAGVDTQYF | 16 | TRBJ2-3 | TRBV27
CASSVDRVTDTQYF | 14 | TRBJ2-3 | TRBV9
CAISDPPGRVRETQYF | 16 | TRBJ2-5 | TRBV10-3
CASSEFGLAQDEQYF | 15 | TRBJ2-7 | TRBV10-1
CASRPGSRYEQYF | 13 | TRBJ2-7 | TRBV5-1
CASSHTSGSTDTQYF | 15 | TRBJ2-3 | TRBV4-1
CASSQVDYSYEQYF | 14 | TRBJ2-7 | TRBV4-1
CASRGTSSIGEQFF | 14 | TRBJ2-1 | TRBV2
CASSESETQYF | 11 | TRBJ2-5 | TRBV10-2
CASSSSGPRTGGANYGYTF | 19 | TRBJ1-2 | TRBV7-3
CASTPEGSYEQYF | 13 | TRBJ2-7 | TRBV5-1
CASSPRTSGRDTQYF | 15 | TRBJ2-3 | TRBV5-4
CASSQVHSNGDEQFF | 15 | TRBJ2-1 | TRBV4-1
CASKGNYGYTF | 11 | TRBJ1-2 | TRBV28
CASSVSLDRGNTGELFF | 17 | TRBJ2-2 | TRBV9
CASSTPGQGSETQYF | 15 | TRBJ2-5 | TRBV5-6
CASSLGLQETQYF | 13 | TRBJ2-5 | TRBV4-1
CASSPTENTEAFF | 13 | TRBJ1-1 | TRBV28
CASSPLDRVNQPQHF | 15 | TRBJ1-5 | TRBV28
CASSLGDRATQETQYF | 16 | TRBJ2-5 | TRBV5-1
CASSEEWSSYNEQFF | 15 | TRBJ2-1 | TRBV6-1
CASSSQKGTMQETQYF | 16 | TRBJ2-5 | TRBV11-2
CASAGLAPGELFF | 13 | TRBJ2-2 | TRBV6-5
CASSPQLAGVHEQFF | 15 | TRBJ2-1 | TRBV11-3
CASSTSTEFTGELFF | 15 | TRBJ2-2 | TRBV18
CASSLASGYGGYTF | 14 | TRBJ1-2 | TRBV7-9
CASSLGAPSYEQYF | 14 | TRBJ2-7 | TRBV5-4
CASSNMPSGYTF | 12 | TRBJ1-2 | TRBV19
CASRAPTSGRNEQFF | 15 | TRBJ2-1 | TRBV7-2
CAIPLAGVGIQYF | 13 | TRBJ2-4 | TRBV10-3
CASSLELGPYEQYF | 14 | TRBJ2-7 | TRBV11-2
CASSLDVSGTGSTYEQYF | 18 | TRBJ2-7 | TRBV5-6
CASSPTSSRHEQFF | 14 | TRBJ2-1 | TRBV18
CASSFDRPGETQYF | 14 | TRBJ2-5 | TRBV28
CASSQDRGASEKLFF | 15 | TRBJ1-4 | TRBV4-2
CASSPGLTYEQYF | 13 | TRBJ2-7 | TRBV25-1
CASSIPRGSNQPQHF | 15 | TRBJ1-5 | TRBV19
CATRTTLSNTGELFF | 15 | TRBJ2-2 | TRBV15
CASSFSGAAYEQFF | 14 | TRBJ2-1 | TRBV7-2
CASGTGVNTEAFF | 13 | TRBJ1-1 | TRBV6-6
CSVHLSGINYNEQFF | 15 | TRBJ2-1 | TRBV29-1
CASSSTHRNTGELFF | 15 | TRBJ2-2 | TRBV13
CAWSGDRFNQETQYF | 15 | TRBJ2-5 | TRBV30
CASSSLRDRAYGYTF | 15 | TRBJ1-2 | TRBV5-4
CASSIEGANVLTF | 13 | TRBJ2-6 | TRBV2
CASSLVGLALETQYF | 15 | TRBJ2-5 | TRBV11-2
CASSPLDRSYGYTF | 14 | TRBJ1-2 | TRBV27
CASQWRETQYF | 11 | TRBJ2-5 | TRBV2